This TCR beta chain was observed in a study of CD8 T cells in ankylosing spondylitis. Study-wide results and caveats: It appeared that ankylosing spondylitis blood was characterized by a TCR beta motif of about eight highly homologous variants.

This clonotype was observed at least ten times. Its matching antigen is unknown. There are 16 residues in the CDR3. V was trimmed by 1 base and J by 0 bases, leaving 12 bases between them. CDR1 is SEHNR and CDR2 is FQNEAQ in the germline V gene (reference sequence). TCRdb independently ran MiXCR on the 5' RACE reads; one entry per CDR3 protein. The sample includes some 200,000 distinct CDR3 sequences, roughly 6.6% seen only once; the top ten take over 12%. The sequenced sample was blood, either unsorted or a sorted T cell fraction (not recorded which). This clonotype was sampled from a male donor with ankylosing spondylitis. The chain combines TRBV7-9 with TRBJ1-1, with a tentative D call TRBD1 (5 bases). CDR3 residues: CASSLEQVGMNTEAFF. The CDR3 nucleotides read TGTGCCAGCAGCTTAGAACAGGTAGGAATGAACACTGAAGCTTTCTTT.